One sample yielded the 30 T cell receptor beta chains listed below, sequenced in a study of blood T cell repertoires in COVID-19. Libraries were prepared by immunoSEQ multiplex PCR; TCRdb keeps only in-frame clonotypes and omits some of them. The sample consists of around 150,000 clones, 60% to 80% of them appearing once. The sequencing input was peripheral blood. The receptors were sampled from a woman aged 50 to 60 with active or convalescent COVID-19.

The sample holds many counts of this clone. This sequence joins TRBV7-8 and TRBJ2-7; D perhaps matches TRBD2 (5 bases). Trimming removed 1 base at V and 0 bases at J, with 19 bases between. Per germline, CDR1 SGHVS and CDR2 FQNEAQ. The CDR3 sequence is 18 residues long. CDR3 DNA: TGTGCCAGCAGCTTAGGAGCCGAGAGGGCGTCGAGCTCCTACGAGCAGTACTTC. Protein: CASSLGAERASSSYEQYF.

The V gene is TRBV30, the J gene TRBJ2-1, with TRBD1 as a possible D gene (6 bases). The germline V gene encodes CDR1 GTSNPN and CDR2 SVGIG (reference sequence). Trimming left V 4 bases short and J 3 bases short, with 10 bases between. This CDR3 region has 13 residues. This chain's CDR3 is CAWTQDSYNEQFF. The CDR3 DNA reads TGTGCCTGGACCCAGGACAGCTACAATGAGCAGTTCTTC.

The chain uses TRBV28 and TRBJ2-2, with D perhaps matching TRBD1 (6 bases). Trimming cost V 6 bases and J 0 bases, with 14 bases left between them. Germline V CDR1 and CDR2: MDHEN, SYDVKM. The CDR3 extends over 16 amino acids. DNA of the CDR3: TGTGCCAGCAGCCGTCAGGGGTACGCGAACACCGGGGAGCTGTTTTTT. It codes for CASSRQGYANTGELFF. Together with reference TRBV28 and TRBJ2-2, the CDR3 gives the full variable domain: DVKVTQSSRYLVKRTGEKVFLECVQDMDHENMFWYRQDPGLGLRLIYFSYDVKMKEKGDIPEGYSVSREKKERFSLILESASTNQTSMYLCASSRQGYANTGELFFGEGSRLTVL.

The chain has TRBV19 and TRBJ2-7, with 9 positions matching TRBD1. Per germline, CDR1 LNHDA and CDR2 SQIVND (reference sequence). The CDR3 loop spans 16 amino acids. V shed 3 bases and J 3 bases; nucleotides not matched to a gene: 9. The CDR3 region is CASSIRGGTGIYEQYF. CDR3 bases: TGTGCCAGTAGTATTCGTGGCGGGACAGGGATCTACGAGCAGTACTTC.

The chain combines TRBV15 with TRBJ2-5, with D hard to call. Germline V CDR1 and CDR2: LNHNV, YYDKDF (reference sequence). V lost 1 base, J lost 5 bases, and 5 bases lay in between. CDR3 length: 12 residues. The CDR3 is CATSRVRETQYF. As DNA, the CDR3 is TGTGCCACCAGCAGAGTCAGGGAGACCCAGTACTTC.

CDR3 sequence reads: CASRSPGTSEQFF. The CDR3 DNA reads as TGTGCCAGCAGATCCCCGGGAACTAGTGAGCAGTTCTTC. The chain uses TRBV7-2 and TRBJ2-1, with D possibly being TRBD2 (5 bases). The germline CDR1 and CDR2 sequences are SGHTA and FQGNSA. The CDR3 runs to 13 residues. V lost 6 bases, J lost 9 bases, and 15 bases lay in between.

This clone showed up just once. The rearrangement links TRBV5-4 to TRBJ1-1; no reliable D call. The length of the CDR3 is 15 residues. V dropped 2 bases and J dropped 5 bases, with 16 bases sitting between them. The germline CDR1 and CDR2 sequences are SGHNT and YYREEE (reference sequence). CDR3 residues: CASSFGRTEKTEAFF. The DNA of the CDR3 is TGTGCCAGCAGCTTTGGCCGGACTGAAAAGACTGAAGCTTTCTTT.

The chain links TRBV27 to TRBJ1-5; D is uncertain. Trimming cost V 5 bases and J 2 bases, with 19 bases left between them. In germline, CDR1 is MNHEY, CDR2 SMNVEV (reference sequence). CDR3 length: 17 amino acids. CDR3 sequence reads: CASSGRAAWDGNQPQHF. For the CDR3, the DNA is TGTGCCAGCAGTGGGAGGGCCGCCTGGGATGGCAATCAGCCCCAGCATTTT.

This chain links TRBV2 with TRBJ1-2, with D maybe TRBD1 (6 bases). The germline V and J ends were trimmed by 3 bases and 5 bases, with 10 bases remaining between them. Germline V CDR1 and CDR2: SNHLY, FYNNEI. This CDR3 is 13 amino acids long. The DNA of the CDR3 is TGTGCCAGCAGTGAGGGGGCCCGGTATGGCTACACCTTC. It translates to CASSEGARYGYTF. Looking up the rest from reference TRBV2 and TRBJ1-2 gives the full variable domain: EPEVTQTPSHQVTQMGQEVILRCVPISNHLYFYWYRQILGQKVEFLVSFYNNEISEKSEIFDDQFSVERPDGSNFTLKIRSTKLEDSAMYFCASSEGARYGYTFGSGTRLTVV.

CDR3 amino acids: CASSLRALAGDEQFF. In nucleotides, the CDR3 is TGTGCCAGCAGCTTAAGGGCGCTAGCAGGAGATGAGCAGTTCTTC. The genes are TRBV7-3 and TRBJ2-1; D is possibly TRBD2 (5 bases). The V end was cut by 1 base, the J end by 8 bases, with 15 bases between. CDR1 is SGHTA, CDR2 FQGTGA, per germline. The CDR3 is 15 residues long. The whole variable domain, remainder taken from reference TRBV7-3 and TRBJ2-1, is GAGVSQTPSNKVTEKGKYVELRCDPISGHTALYWYRQSLGQGPEFLIYFQGTGAADDSGLPNDRFFAVRPEGSVSTLKIQRTERGDSAVYLCASSLRALAGDEQFFGPGTRLTVL.

This rearrangement joins TRBV27 to TRBJ1-1, with a weak D call TRBD1 (6 bases). The V gene's germline CDR1 is MNHEY and CDR2 SMNVEV (reference sequence). The V end lost 6 bases, the J end lost 5 bases, and 16 bases lay between the germline ends. The CDR3 is 14 residues long. CDR3 bases: TGTGCCAGCAGAACCAGGGGCGGCTGGACTGAAGCTTTCTTT. Translating it yields CASRTRGGWTEAFF.

V is TRBV12-3 or TRBV12-4 and J is TRBJ1-5; no clear D gene. The V end lost 4 bases, the J end lost 6 bases, and 10 bases lay between the germline ends. CDR3 length equals 13 residues. The CDR3 region is CASSSGGVQPQHF. The CDR3 nucleotides are TGTGCCAGCAGTTCCGGCGGGGTTCAGCCCCAGCATTTT.

The gene calls are TRBV7-2 and TRBJ2-7, with D perhaps TRBD2 (6 bases). The germline V gene encodes CDR1 SGHTA and CDR2 FQGNSA. The CDR3 spans 16 residues. Trimming pared 0 bases from V and 6 bases from J, leaving 18 bases between. As DNA, the CDR3 is TGTGCCAGCAGCTTAGCGCGGGGCAGGGTTGGTCTCGAGCAGTACTTC. Its protein is CASSLARGRVGLEQYF.

This rearrangement joins TRBV2 to TRBJ2-6; D may be TRBD2 (5 bases). Germline lookup yields CDR1 SNHLY and CDR2 FYNNEI. The CDR3 consists of 17 residues. Trimming took off 4 bases at V and 0 bases at J, with 13 bases between the two ends. CDR3 amino acids: CASSGEDGLSGANVLTF. The CDR3 bases are TGTGCCAGCAGTGGCGAGGACGGACTCTCTGGGGCCAACGTCCTGACTTTC. The complete variable domain, with remaining parts taken from reference TRBV2 and TRBJ2-6, reads EPEVTQTPSHQVTQMGQEVILRCVPISNHLYFYWYRQILGQKVEFLVSFYNNEISEKSEIFDDQFSVERPDGSNFTLKIRSTKLEDSAMYFCASSGEDGLSGANVLTFGAGSRLTVL.

The chain combines TRBV2 with TRBJ1-2; possibly TRBD1 for D (6 bases). This CDR3 is built from 15 residues. Trimming removed 6 bases at V and 2 bases at J, with 16 bases between. Germline V gene data show CDR1 as SNHLY and CDR2 as FYNNEI. This CDR3 reads CASRRGGERNYGYTF. The CDR3 nucleotides read TGTGCCAGCAGGAGGGGGGGCGAGAGGAACTATGGCTACACCTTC.

The genes are TRBV7-9 and TRBJ2-1, with D possibly TRBD2 on 6 matching bases. V was clipped by 1 base and J by 4 bases, with 14 bases between them. The germline V gene encodes CDR1 SEHNR and CDR2 FQNEAQ (reference sequence). The CDR3 runs to 16 residues. CDR3 DNA sequence: TGTGCCAGCAGCTTAGAGTGGGGGGAGAGTTACAATGAGCAGTTCTTC. Translated, it gives CASSLEWGESYNEQFF.

The chain recombines TRBV6-5 with TRBJ1-5; D unclear. Trimming pared 6 bases from V and 4 bases from J, leaving 13 bases between. CDR3 length equals 14 residues. Germline lookup yields CDR1 MNHEY and CDR2 SVGAGI. The CDR3: CASSLLGGNQPQHF. CDR3 coding DNA: TGTGCCAGCAGCCTACTGGGAGGGAATCAGCCCCAGCATTTT.

The CDR3 DNA follows: TGTGCCAGCAGCTTAACAGGGGCGCGGAGTGAGCAGTACTTC. Translation: CASSLTGARSEQYF. This sequence joins TRBV28 and TRBJ2-7; 7 bases map to TRBD1. The CDR3 loop spans 14 amino acids. Unmatched junction bases numbered 12, after V lost 6 bases and J lost 7 bases. In germline, CDR1 is MDHEN, CDR2 SYDVKM.

This rearrangement joins TRBV6-2 or TRBV6-3 to TRBJ2-7; 11 bases are a match to TRBD1. Losses at the gene ends were 4 bases for V and 6 bases for J; bases not matched to a gene: 8. CDR1 is MNHEY and CDR2 is SVGEGT in the germline V gene. The CDR3 loop spans 15 amino acids. The CDR3 region is CASSSTRTGGSEQYF. CDR3 sequence (DNA): TGTGCCAGCAGTTCCACGCGGACAGGGGGCTCCGAGCAGTACTTC.

CDR3: CAWSLGGSSSPLHF. As DNA, the CDR3 is TGTGCCTGGAGTCTAGGGGGTAGTAGCTCACCCCTCCACTTT. The rearrangement uses TRBV30 and TRBJ1-6, with TRBD1 as a possible D gene (6 bases). This CDR3 region has 14 residues. In germline, CDR1 is GTSNPN, CDR2 SVGIG (reference sequence). V was trimmed by 2 bases and J by 10 bases, leaving 15 bases between them. The full variable domain, its missing parts supplied by reference TRBV30 and TRBJ1-6, is SQTIHQWPATLVQPVGSPLSLECTVEGTSNPNLYWYRQAAGRGLQLLFYSVGIGQISSEVPQNLSASRPQDRQFILSSKKLLLSDSGFYLCAWSLGGSSSPLHFGNGTRLTVT.

The genes are TRBV7-6 and TRBJ1-4; 7 positions match TRBD1. Germline-derived CDR1 and CDR2 are SGHVS and FNYEAQ. Trimming took 3 bases from V and 11 from J; bases not matched to a gene: 9. The CDR3 runs 14 residues. CDR3 sequence: CASSFGQKGQKLFF. The DNA for the CDR3 is TGTGCCAGCAGCTTCGGACAAAAGGGACAGAAACTGTTTTTT.

The chain carries TRBV7-9 and TRBJ1-2; 7 bases are shared with TRBD1. CDR3 size: 15 residues. V lost 5 bases to trimming and J lost 4 bases; unmatched junction nucleotides: 10. Germline loops: CDR1 SEHNR, CDR2 FQNEAQ (reference sequence). CDR3: CASSTPQGGGYGYTF. The CDR3 nucleotides are TGTGCCAGCAGCACCCCTCAGGGGGGAGGCTATGGCTACACCTTC.

The genes are TRBV11-2 and TRBJ2-2, with a possible D match to TRBD1 (5 bases). Germline-derived CDR1 and CDR2 are SGHAT and FQNNGV. Trimming took off 1 base at V and 4 bases at J, with 7 bases between the two ends. CDR3 length equals 14 residues. CDR3 bases: TGTGCCAGCAGCTTAGGGGGCCTCACCGGGGAGCTGTTTTTT. Its protein is CASSLGGLTGELFF.

The chain recombines TRBV19 with TRBJ2-3, with D perhaps TRBD2 (7 bases). The CDR3 has 15 residues. V lost 6 bases to trimming and J lost 5 bases, with 18 bases between them. Germline V gene lookup returns CDR1 LNHDA and CDR2 SQIVND (reference sequence). CDR3 in amino acids: CASSHIGGAGDTQYF. The CDR3 nucleotides are TGTGCCAGTAGCCACATAGGGGGGGCGGGAGATACGCAGTATTTT.

This chain uses TRBV6-4 with TRBJ2-7; the D gene is possibly TRBD1 (6 bases). The CDR3 totals 12 residues. Germline-derived CDR1 and CDR2 are MRHNA and SNTAGT. The V end lost 9 bases, the J end lost 2 bases, and 11 bases lay between the germline ends. CDR3 DNA: TGTGCCAGTCACAGGGTAACCTACGAGCAGTACTTC. Its translation is CASHRVTYEQYF.

This chain links TRBV7-2 with TRBJ2-3; 8 nucleotides align to TRBD1. The germline gives CDR1 SGHTA, CDR2 FQGNSA. The CDR3 has 16 amino acids. Trimming removed 4 bases from V and 0 bases from J; junction bases left unmatched: 6. This CDR3 reads CASSSWTGWSTDTQYF. The CDR3 bases are TGTGCCAGCAGCTCCTGGACAGGGTGGAGCACAGATACGCAGTATTTT.

The CDR3 protein is CASSQDFLAGGTTGELFF. The CDR3, as DNA: TGCGCCAGCAGCCAAGATTTTCTAGCGGGGGGCACCACCGGGGAGCTGTTTTTT. The genes are TRBV4-3 and TRBJ2-2; 11 bases align to TRBD2. This CDR3 is built from 18 residues. The germline gives CDR1 LGHNA, CDR2 YSLEER. J was trimmed by 4 bases and V by 0 bases; bases with no gene match: 7.

V and J are TRBV11-2 and TRBJ1-2; tentative D call: TRBD1 (5 bases). Germline loops: CDR1 SGHAT, CDR2 FQNNGV. This CDR3 spans 13 amino acids. V lost 5 bases and J lost 8, with 15 bases in between. The CDR3 region is CASSPIGGWGYTF. CDR3 nucleotides: TGTGCCAGCAGCCCCATTGGGGGGTGGGGCTACACCTTC.

V usage is TRBV5-5 and J usage is TRBJ1-2, with D unresolved. The germline gives CDR1 SGHKS, CDR2 YYEKEE (reference sequence). CDR3 length: 15 residues. V shed 0 bases and J shed 0 bases, with 9 bases lying between them. CDR3 DNA: TGTGCCAGCAGCTTGGTTACTGAGACTAACTATGGCTACACCTTC. Residues: CASSLVTETNYGYTF.

The V gene is TRBV5-1, the J gene TRBJ2-5; TRBD2 matches 10 bases. The J segment lost 5 bases and the V segment lost 1 base, leaving 8 bases of the junction unmatched. CDR1 is SGHRS and CDR2 is YFSETQ in the germline V gene. The CDR3 length is 16 residues. CDR3 in amino acids: CASSLSPSGSGETQYF. The CDR3 DNA reads TGCGCCAGCAGCTTGAGTCCTAGCGGGAGTGGGGAGACCCAGTACTTC.